This TCR beta chain was retrieved from a study of blood T cell repertoires in COVID-19. As for the study in general: Whether acute or convalescent, the COVID-19 samples came from the United States, Italy and Spain.

Germline V gives CDR1 MNHEY, CDR2 SVGAGI. Trimming removed 4 bases from V and 6 bases from J, with 13 bases in between. The CDR3 contains 13 residues. In the original workflow: Using reference gene primer amplification, nucleated cell counts were estimated. Assay: immunoSEQ multiplex PCR; the TCRdb copy retains only in-frame clones and omits some. The V and J calls and clone size come from that table; D and trimming were worked out from the DNA. The repertoire has tens of thousands of clones, roughly 90% of them found once; the top ten carry about 2.7%. The rearrangement links TRBV6-5 to TRBJ2-7; D might be TRBD2 (5 bases). The TCR comes from a woman over 75 with acute or convalescent COVID-19. Sequenced input: peripheral blood. The CDR3 DNA reads as TGTGCCAGCAGTTGGGCAGGAGGCGGCGAGCAGTACTTC. Amino acid sequence: CASSWAGGGEQYF.